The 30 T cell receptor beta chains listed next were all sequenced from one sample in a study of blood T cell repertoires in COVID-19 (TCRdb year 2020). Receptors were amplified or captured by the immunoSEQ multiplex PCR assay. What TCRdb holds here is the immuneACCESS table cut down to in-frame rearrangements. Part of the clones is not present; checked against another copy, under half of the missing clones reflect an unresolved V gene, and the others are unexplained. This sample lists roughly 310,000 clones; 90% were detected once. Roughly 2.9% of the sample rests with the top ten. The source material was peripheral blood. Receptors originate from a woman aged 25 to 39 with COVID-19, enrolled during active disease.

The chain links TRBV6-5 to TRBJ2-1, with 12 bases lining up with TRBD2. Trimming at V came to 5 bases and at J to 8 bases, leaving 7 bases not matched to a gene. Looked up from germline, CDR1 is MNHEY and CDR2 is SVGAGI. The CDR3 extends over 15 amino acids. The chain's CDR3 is CASSLTSGRTDEQFF. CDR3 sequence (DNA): TGTGCCAGCAGTCTCACTAGCGGGAGGACCGATGAGCAGTTCTTC.

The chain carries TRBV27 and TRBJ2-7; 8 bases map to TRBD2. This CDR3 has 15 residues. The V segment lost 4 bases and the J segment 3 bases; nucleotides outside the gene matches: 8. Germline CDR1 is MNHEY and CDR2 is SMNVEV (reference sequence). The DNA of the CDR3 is TGTGCCAGCAGTTATATACAACTAGCGGTCTACGAGCAGTACTTC. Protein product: CASSYIQLAVYEQYF.

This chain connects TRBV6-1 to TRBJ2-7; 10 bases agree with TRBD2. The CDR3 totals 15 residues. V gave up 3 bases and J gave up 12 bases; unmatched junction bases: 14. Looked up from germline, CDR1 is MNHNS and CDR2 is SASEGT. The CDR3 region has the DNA TGTGCCAGCAGTGATCCTCAACTAGCGGGGACGAGATGGTACTTC. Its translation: CASSDPQLAGTRWYF.

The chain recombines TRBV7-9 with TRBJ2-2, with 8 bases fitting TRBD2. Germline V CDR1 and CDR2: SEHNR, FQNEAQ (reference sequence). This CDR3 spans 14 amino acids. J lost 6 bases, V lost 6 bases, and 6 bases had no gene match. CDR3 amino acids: CASSPREGSGELFF. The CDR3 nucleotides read TGTGCCAGCAGTCCCCGGGAGGGATCCGGGGAGCTGTTTTTT.

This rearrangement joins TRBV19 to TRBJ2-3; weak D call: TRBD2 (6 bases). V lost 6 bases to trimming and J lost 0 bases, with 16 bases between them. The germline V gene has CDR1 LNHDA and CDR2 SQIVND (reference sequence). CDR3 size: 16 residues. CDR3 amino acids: CASRSLGSTSTDTQYF. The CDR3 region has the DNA TGTGCCAGTAGATCCCTCGGGAGTACTAGCACAGATACGCAGTATTTT.

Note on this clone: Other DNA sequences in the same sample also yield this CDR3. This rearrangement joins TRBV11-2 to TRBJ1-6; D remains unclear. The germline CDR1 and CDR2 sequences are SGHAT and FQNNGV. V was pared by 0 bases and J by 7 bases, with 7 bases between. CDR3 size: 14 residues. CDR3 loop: CASSLDLRNSPLHF. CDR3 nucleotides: TGTGCCAGCAGCTTAGATCTCAGGAATTCACCCCTCCACTTT.

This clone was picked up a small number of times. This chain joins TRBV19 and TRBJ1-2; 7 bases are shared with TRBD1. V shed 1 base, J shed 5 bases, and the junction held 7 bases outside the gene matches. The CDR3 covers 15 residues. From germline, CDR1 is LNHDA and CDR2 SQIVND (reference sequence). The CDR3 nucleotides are TGTGCCAGTAGTATAGCGTTGGGGACAGCATATGGCTACACCTTC. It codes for CASSIALGTAYGYTF.

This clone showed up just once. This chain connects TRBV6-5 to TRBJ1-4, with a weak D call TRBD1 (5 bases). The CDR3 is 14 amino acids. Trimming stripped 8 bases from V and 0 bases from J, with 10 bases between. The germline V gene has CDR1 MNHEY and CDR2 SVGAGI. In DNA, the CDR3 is TGTGCCAGCCTCGACAGAGCAACTAATGAAAAACTGTTTTTT. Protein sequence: CASLDRATNEKLFF.

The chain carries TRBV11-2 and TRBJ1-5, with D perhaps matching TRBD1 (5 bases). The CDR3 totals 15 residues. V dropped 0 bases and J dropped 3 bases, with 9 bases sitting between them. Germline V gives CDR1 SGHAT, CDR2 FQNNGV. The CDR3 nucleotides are TGTGCCAGCAGCTTAGAAGGCAGGGACAATCAGCCCCAGCATTTT. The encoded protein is CASSLEGRDNQPQHF.

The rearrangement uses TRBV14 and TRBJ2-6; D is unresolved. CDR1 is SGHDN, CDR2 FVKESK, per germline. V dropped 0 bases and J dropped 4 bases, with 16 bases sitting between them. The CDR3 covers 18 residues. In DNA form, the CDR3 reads TGTGCCAGCAGCCAAGAAAAGAGAATATCTAACGGGGCCAACGTCCTGACTTTC. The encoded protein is CASSQEKRISNGANVLTF. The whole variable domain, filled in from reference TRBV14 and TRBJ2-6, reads EAGVTQFPSHSVIEKGQTVTLRCDPISGHDNLYWYRRVMGKEIKFLLHFVKESKQDESGMPNNRFLAERTGGTYSTLKVQPAELEDSGVYFCASSQEKRISNGANVLTFGAGSRLTVL.

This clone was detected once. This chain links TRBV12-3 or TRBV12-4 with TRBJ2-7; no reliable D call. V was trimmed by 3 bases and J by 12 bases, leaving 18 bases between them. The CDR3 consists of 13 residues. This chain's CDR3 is CASSLSKLRKRYF. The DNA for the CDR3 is TGTGCCAGCAGTTTGTCAAAACTACGTAAAAGGTACTTC.

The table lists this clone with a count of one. CDR3 loop: CASSETSGDTGELFF. In DNA, the CDR3 is TGCGCCAGCAGTGAGACTAGCGGGGACACCGGGGAGCTGTTTTTT. The chain employs TRBV10-1 and TRBJ2-2; 10 bases are a match to TRBD2. CDR3 length equals 15 residues. The V segment lost 2 bases and the J segment 3 bases; nucleotides outside the gene matches: 0. Looked up from germline, CDR1 is WNHNN and CDR2 is SYGVQD (reference sequence).

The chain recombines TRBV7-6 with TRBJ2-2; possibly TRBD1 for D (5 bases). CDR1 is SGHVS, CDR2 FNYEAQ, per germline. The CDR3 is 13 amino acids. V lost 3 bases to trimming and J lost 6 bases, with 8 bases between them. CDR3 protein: CASSFQGSGELFF. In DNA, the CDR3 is TGTGCCAGCAGCTTTCAGGGTTCCGGGGAGCTGTTTTTT.

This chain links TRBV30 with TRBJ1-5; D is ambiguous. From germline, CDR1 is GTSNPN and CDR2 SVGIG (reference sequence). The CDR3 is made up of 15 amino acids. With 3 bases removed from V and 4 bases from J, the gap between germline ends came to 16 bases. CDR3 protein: CAWSYRGQPNQPQHF. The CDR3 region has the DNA TGTGCCTGGAGCTATAGAGGGCAGCCGAATCAGCCCCAGCATTTT. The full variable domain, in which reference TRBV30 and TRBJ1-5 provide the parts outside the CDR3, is SQTIHQWPATLVQPVGSPLSLECTVEGTSNPNLYWYRQAAGRGLQLLFYSVGIGQISSEVPQNLSASRPQDRQFILSSKKLLLSDSGFYLCAWSYRGQPNQPQHFGDGTRLSIL.

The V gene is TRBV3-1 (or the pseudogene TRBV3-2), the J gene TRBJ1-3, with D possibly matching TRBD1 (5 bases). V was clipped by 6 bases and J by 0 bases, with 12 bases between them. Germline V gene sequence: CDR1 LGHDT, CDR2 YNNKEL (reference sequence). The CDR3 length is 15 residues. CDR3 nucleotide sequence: TGTGCCAGCAGGGGGGAGGGTGTCTCTGGAAACACCATATATTTT. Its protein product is CASRGEGVSGNTIYF.

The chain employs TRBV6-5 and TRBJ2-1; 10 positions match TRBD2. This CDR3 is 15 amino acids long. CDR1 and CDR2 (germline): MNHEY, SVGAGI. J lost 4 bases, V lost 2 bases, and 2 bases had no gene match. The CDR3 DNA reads TGTGCCAGCAGTTACCGTAGCGGGAGGTACAATGAGCAGTTCTTC. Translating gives CASSYRSGRYNEQFF.

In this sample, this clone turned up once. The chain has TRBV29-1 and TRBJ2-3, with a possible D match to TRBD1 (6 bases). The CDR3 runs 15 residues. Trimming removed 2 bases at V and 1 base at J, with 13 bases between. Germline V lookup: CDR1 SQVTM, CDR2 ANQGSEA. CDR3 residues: CSVEWVAGGTDTQYF. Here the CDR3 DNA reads TGCAGCGTTGAATGGGTCGCAGGGGGCACAGATACGCAGTATTTT.

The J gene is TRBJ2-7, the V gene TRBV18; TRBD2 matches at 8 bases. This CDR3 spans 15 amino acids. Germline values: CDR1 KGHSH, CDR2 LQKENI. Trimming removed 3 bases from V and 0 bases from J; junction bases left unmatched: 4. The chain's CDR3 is CASSPGAGDSYEQYF. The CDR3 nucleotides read TGTGCCAGCTCACCGGGAGCGGGAGACTCCTACGAGCAGTACTTC.

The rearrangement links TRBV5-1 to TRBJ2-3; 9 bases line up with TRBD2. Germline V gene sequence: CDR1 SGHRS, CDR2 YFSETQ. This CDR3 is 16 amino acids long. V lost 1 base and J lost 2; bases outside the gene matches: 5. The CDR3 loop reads CASSLRASGVTDTQYF. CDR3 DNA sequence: TGCGCCAGCAGCTTGCGGGCTAGCGGGGTCACAGATACGCAGTATTTT.

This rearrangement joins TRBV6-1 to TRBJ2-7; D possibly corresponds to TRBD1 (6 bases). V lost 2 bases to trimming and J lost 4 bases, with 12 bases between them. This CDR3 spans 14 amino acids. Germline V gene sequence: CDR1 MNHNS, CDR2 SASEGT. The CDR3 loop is CASSELDSGYEQYF. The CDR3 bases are TGTGCCAGCAGTGAACTGGACAGTGGTTACGAGCAGTACTTC.

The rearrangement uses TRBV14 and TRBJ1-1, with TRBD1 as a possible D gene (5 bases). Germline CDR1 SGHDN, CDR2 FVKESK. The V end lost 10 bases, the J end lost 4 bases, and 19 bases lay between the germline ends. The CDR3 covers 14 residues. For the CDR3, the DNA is TGTGCCACTTCGGACCAGGGAGGAAGCACTGAAGCTTTCTTT. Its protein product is CATSDQGGSTEAFF.

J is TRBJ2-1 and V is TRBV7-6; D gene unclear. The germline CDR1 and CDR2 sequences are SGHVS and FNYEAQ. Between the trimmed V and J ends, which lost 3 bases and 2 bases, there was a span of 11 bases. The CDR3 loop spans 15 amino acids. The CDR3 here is CASSLGWWTYNEQFF. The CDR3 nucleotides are TGTGCCAGCAGCTTGGGCTGGTGGACCTACAATGAGCAGTTCTTC.

CDR3 sequence reads: CASSLRQGPSYEQYF. The CDR3 bases are TGTGCCAGCAGTCTCCGACAGGGTCCCTCCTACGAGCAGTACTTC. V and J are TRBV27 and TRBJ2-7; 7 nucleotides agree with TRBD1. The germline CDR1 and CDR2 sequences are MNHEY and SMNVEV (reference sequence). The CDR3 is made up of 15 amino acids. After removal of 5 bases from V and 0 bases from J, the junction contained 7 bases not matched to a gene.

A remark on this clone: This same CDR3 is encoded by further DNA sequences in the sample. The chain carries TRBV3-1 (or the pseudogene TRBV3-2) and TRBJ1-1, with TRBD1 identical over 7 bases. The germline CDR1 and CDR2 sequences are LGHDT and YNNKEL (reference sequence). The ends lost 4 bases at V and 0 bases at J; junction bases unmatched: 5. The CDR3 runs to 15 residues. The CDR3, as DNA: TGTGCCAGCAGCCCGCAGACAGGGATGAACACTGAAGCTTTCTTT. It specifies CASSPQTGMNTEAFF.

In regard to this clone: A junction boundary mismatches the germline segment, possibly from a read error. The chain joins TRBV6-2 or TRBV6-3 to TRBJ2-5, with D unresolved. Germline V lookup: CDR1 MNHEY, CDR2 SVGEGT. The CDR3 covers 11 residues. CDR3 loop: CASSWQEAQYF. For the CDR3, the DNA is TGTGCCAGCAGTTGGCAAGAGGCCCAGTACTTC.

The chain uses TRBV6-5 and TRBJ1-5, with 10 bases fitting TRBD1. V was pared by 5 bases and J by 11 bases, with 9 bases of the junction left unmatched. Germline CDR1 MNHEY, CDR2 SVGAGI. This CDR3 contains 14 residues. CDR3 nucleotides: TGTGCCAGCAGTAACGACAGGGGGCTCGAGTCCCAGCATTTT. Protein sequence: CASSNDRGLESQHF.

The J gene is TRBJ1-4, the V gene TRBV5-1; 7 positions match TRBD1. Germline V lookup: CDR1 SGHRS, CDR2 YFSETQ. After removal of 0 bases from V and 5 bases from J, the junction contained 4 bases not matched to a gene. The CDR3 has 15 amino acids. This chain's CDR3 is CASSLEGQPNEKLFF. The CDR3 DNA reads TGCGCCAGCAGCTTGGAGGGACAGCCGAATGAAAAACTGTTTTTT.

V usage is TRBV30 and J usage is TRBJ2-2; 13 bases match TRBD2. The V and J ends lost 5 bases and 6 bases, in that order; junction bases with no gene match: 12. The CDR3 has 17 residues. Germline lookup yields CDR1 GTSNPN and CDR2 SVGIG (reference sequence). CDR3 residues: CAWGFRTSGRFAGELFF. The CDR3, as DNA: TGTGCCTGGGGTTTCCGGACTAGCGGGAGATTCGCCGGGGAGCTGTTTTTT.

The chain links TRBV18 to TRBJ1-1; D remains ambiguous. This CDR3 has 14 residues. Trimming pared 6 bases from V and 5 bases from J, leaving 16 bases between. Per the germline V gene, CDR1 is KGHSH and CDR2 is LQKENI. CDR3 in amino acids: CASSTTPTGTEAFF. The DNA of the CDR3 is TGTGCCAGCTCCACGACGCCCACGGGGACTGAAGCTTTCTTT. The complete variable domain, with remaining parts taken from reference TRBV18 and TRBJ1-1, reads NAGVMQNPRHLVRRRGQEARLRCSPMKGHSHVYWYRQLPEEGLKFMVYLQKENIIDESGMPKERFSAEFPKEGPSILRIQQVVRGDSAAYFCASSTTPTGTEAFFGQGTRLTVV.

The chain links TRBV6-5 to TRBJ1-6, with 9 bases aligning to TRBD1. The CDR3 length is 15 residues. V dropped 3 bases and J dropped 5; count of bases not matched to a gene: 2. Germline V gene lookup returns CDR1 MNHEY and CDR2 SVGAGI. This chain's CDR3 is CASSYGQGNNSPLHF. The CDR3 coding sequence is TGTGCCAGCAGTTATGGACAGGGGAATAATTCACCCCTCCACTTT.